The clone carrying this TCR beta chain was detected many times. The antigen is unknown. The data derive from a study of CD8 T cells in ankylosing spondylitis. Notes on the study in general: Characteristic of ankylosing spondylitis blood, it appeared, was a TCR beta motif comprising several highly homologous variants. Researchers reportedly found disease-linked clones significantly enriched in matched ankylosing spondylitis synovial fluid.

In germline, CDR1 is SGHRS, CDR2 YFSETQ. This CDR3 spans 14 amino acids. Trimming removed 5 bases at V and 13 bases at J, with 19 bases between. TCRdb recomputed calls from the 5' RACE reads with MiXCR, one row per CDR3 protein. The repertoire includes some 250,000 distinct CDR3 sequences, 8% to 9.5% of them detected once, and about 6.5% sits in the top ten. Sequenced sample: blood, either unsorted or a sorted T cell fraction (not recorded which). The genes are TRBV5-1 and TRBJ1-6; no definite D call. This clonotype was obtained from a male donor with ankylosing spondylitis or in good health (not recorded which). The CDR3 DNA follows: TGCGCCAGCAGTTCTGGGCATACCTCGTGGCCCCTCCACTTT. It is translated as CASSSGHTSWPLHF.